A single sample is the source of the 25 T cell receptor beta chains below, sequenced in a study of Ad26.COV2.S vaccination and SARS-CoV-2 variants. The treatment denotes: roughly 19 received Ad26.COV2.S at low or high dose, single or two shots; about 5 received placebo; per-sample allocation not given. On day 63 after the first injection, vaccine and placebo recipients gave samples. Assay: immunoSEQ multiplex PCR; the TCRdb copy retains only in-frame clones and omits some. The table includes approximately 480,000 clones, 70% to 90% detected once. The sequencing here drew on peripheral blood, taken in a trial of Ad26.COV2.S vaccine versus placebo. Receptors originate from a person aged 18 to 65 who received the Ad26.COV2.S COVID-19 vaccine or a placebo.

The sample holds a few counts of this clone. The V and J genes are TRBV28 and TRBJ1-1; D unclear. The CDR3 is 14 amino acids. Germline V gene sequence: CDR1 MDHEN, CDR2 SYDVKM. The V and J ends lost 9 bases and 2 bases respectively, with 16 bases between them. CDR3 region: CASLQQFKNTEAFF. The CDR3 DNA sequence: TGTGCCAGTCTGCAACAGTTCAAAAACACTGAAGCTTTCTTT.

This chain joins TRBV10-3 and TRBJ2-3; D remains unclear. Germline V gene data show CDR1 as ENHRY and CDR2 as SYGVKD. CDR3 length: 18 amino acids. V was pared by 2 bases and J by 2 bases, with 20 bases between. The CDR3 region has the DNA TGTGCCATCAGTGAGCAGCTAATGGGTCGCTCAAACACAGATACGCAGTATTTT. Encoded protein: CAISEQLMGRSNTDTQYF.

This rearrangement joins TRBV6-2 or TRBV6-3 to TRBJ2-2, with 7 bases identical to TRBD1. This CDR3 is 15 amino acids long. The ends lost 5 bases at V and 4 bases at J; junction bases unmatched: 7. CDR1 is MNHEY, CDR2 SVGEGT, per germline. The CDR3, as DNA: TGTGCCAGCAGTCCCTCGAGGGGGCGCACCGGGGAGCTGTTTTTT. This encodes CASSPSRGRTGELFF.

The chain has TRBV7-3 and TRBJ2-1; 10 bases match TRBD2. The CDR3 length is 15 residues. Germline loops: CDR1 SGHTA, CDR2 FQGTGA. V lost 4 bases, J lost 11 bases, and 11 bases stayed unmatched. CDR3 region: CASSSLGGSGGKQFF. Here the CDR3 DNA reads TGTGCCAGCAGCTCCTTAGGCGGTAGCGGGGGGAAGCAGTTCTTC.

This chain connects TRBV4-1 to TRBJ1-2; D gene ambiguous. This CDR3 contains 14 residues. Germline V CDR1 and CDR2: MGHRA, YSYEKL. With 1 base removed from V and 7 bases from J, the gap between germline ends came to 13 bases. CDR3 sequence: CASSQVSTDSGYTF. DNA of the CDR3: TGCGCCAGCAGCCAAGTCTCAACCGACTCTGGCTACACCTTC.

V usage is TRBV7-8 and J usage is TRBJ2-3; D is uncertain. V lost 1 base, J lost 10 bases, and 9 bases lay in between. This CDR3 is 12 amino acids long. Germline CDR1 and CDR2: SGHVS and FQNEAQ. CDR3 sequence: CASSLDGLAQYF. CDR3 nucleotides: TGTGCCAGCAGCTTAGATGGCCTTGCGCAGTATTTT.

Worth noting for this clone: The identical CDR3 is also encoded by other nucleotide sequences in the sample. V usage is TRBV29-1 and J usage is TRBJ2-7; D is undetermined. Germline CDR1 and CDR2: SQVTM and ANQGSEA. This CDR3 is 11 amino acids long. V was shortened by 4 bases and J by 4 bases, with 8 bases between the two germline ends. This CDR3 reads CSVVAGYEQYF. DNA of the CDR3: TGCAGCGTTGTTGCCGGTTACGAGCAGTACTTC.

Only one count was recorded for this clone. The chain combines TRBV11-3 with TRBJ2-1, with 8 positions matching TRBD1. The CDR3 runs to 16 residues. Germline assignment: CDR1 SGHNT and CDR2 YENEEA. Trimming cost V 1 base and J 8 bases; bases outside gene matches: 10. Written as DNA, the CDR3 is TGTGCCAGCAGCTTAGGGGACAGGCTAAGTAGCGATGAGCAGTTCTTC. Translated: CASSLGDRLSSDEQFF.

The chain has TRBV15 and TRBJ2-7, with 8 bases lining up with TRBD1. V lost 0 bases, J lost 3 bases, and 10 bases stayed unmatched. CDR1 is LNHNV and CDR2 is YYDKDF in the germline V gene (reference sequence). The CDR3 is 17 amino acids. The CDR3 bases are TGTGCCACCAGCAGAGAGAGGCCCGGACAGGGAGGCTACGAGCAGTACTTC. As protein: CATSRERPGQGGYEQYF.

V usage is TRBV6-6 and J usage is TRBJ2-7; D is ambiguous. V lost 3 bases and J lost 2, with 11 bases in between. Germline V gene sequence: CDR1 MNHNY, CDR2 SVGAGI (reference sequence). The CDR3 totals 14 residues. CDR3 amino acids: CASSYTGRAYEQYF. The DNA of the CDR3 is TGTGCCAGCAGTTATACGGGCAGAGCCTACGAGCAGTACTTC.

J is TRBJ1-5 and V is TRBV2, with TRBD1 identical over 9 bases. CDR3 length: 14 residues. In germline, CDR1 is SNHLY, CDR2 FYNNEI. The V gene end was trimmed by 7 bases and the J gene end by 6 bases; junction bases not matched to a gene: 7. As DNA, the CDR3 is TGTGCCAGCAAGCCGGGACAGGGATTTCAGCCCCAGCATTTT. Protein sequence: CASKPGQGFQPQHF.

This rearrangement joins TRBV4-3 to TRBJ2-5; possible D gene TRBD1, 5 bases. The CDR3 has 13 amino acids. V lost 1 base and J lost 5, with 8 bases in between. The germline CDR1 and CDR2 sequences are LGHNA and YSLEER. CDR3 amino acids: CASSQGQWETQYF. The CDR3 bases are TGCGCCAGCAGCCAAGGACAGTGGGAGACCCAGTACTTC.

The gene calls are TRBV5-1 and TRBJ2-7, with 7 positions matching TRBD2. Germline V gene sequence: CDR1 SGHRS, CDR2 YFSETQ. This CDR3 comprises 14 residues. J was trimmed by 7 bases and V by 2 bases; bases with no gene match: 9. CDR3 bases: TGCGCCAGCAGCTTAAAGGGGAGGGTGAGTGAGCAGTACTTC. Translation gives CASSLKGRVSEQYF.

The CDR3 DNA is TGTGCCAGCAGCCCAGGGACAGCCGTCAGAGAAAATTTGGCTAATGAAAAACTGTTTTTT. This encodes CASSPGTAVRENLANEKLFF. The V call is TRBV7-6, the J call TRBJ1-4, with 7 bases identical to TRBD1. The CDR3 is made up of 20 amino acids. Germline CDR1 is SGHVS and CDR2 is FNYEAQ. V shed 5 bases, J shed 3 bases, and the junction held 21 bases outside the gene matches.

CDR3 sequence: CASSPTGASDEQYF. The CDR3 bases are TGTGCCAGCTCACCAACGGGAGCGTCAGACGAGCAGTACTTC. This sequence joins TRBV18 and TRBJ2-7, with D maybe TRBD2 (6 bases). The CDR3 totals 14 residues. Germline CDR1 KGHSH, CDR2 LQKENI. Trimming shortened V by 2 bases and J by 5 bases, and 13 bases separated the two germline ends.

The V gene is TRBV29-1, the J gene TRBJ1-3; tentative D call: TRBD1 (5 bases). CDR1 and CDR2 from the germline V gene are SQVTM and ANQGSEA. The V end was cut by 7 bases, the J end by 0 bases, with 13 bases between. This CDR3 is built from 14 residues. CDR3 protein: CSATGLSSGNTIYF. Written as DNA, the CDR3 is TGCAGCGCCACAGGATTAAGCTCTGGAAACACCATATATTTT. Using reference TRBV29-1 and TRBJ1-3 for the parts outside the CDR3, the full variable domain is SAVISQKPSRDICQRGTSLTIQCQVDSQVTMMFWYRQQPGQSLTLIATANQGSEATYESGFVIDKFPISRPNLTFSTLTVSNMSPEDSSIYLCSATGLSSGNTIYFGEGSWLTVV.

This chain links TRBV6-5 with TRBJ1-6; D is perhaps TRBD1 (5 bases). In germline, CDR1 is MNHEY, CDR2 SVGAGI. V gave up 2 bases and J gave up 3 bases, with 5 bases separating them. The CDR3 spans 14 residues. The chain's CDR3 is CASSYGHYNSPLHF. CDR3 DNA: TGTGCCAGCAGTTACGGACACTATAATTCACCCCTCCACTTT.

This chain connects TRBV19 to TRBJ2-3, with 9 bases identical to TRBD1. J was trimmed by 1 base and V by 7 bases; bases with no gene match: 9. The CDR3 spans 16 residues. Germline loops: CDR1 LNHDA, CDR2 SQIVND (reference sequence). The CDR3 region has the DNA TGTGCCAGTACCATGGCCCGGGACAGGGGCACAGATACGCAGTATTTT. It specifies CASTMARDRGTDTQYF.

In this sample, this clone turned up once. The rearrangement uses TRBV4-2 and TRBJ2-5; 9 nucleotides match TRBD2. Germline CDR1 is LGHNA and CDR2 is YNFKEQ. This CDR3 has 19 residues. V gave up 0 bases and J gave up 4 bases; unmatched junction bases: 15. Here the CDR3 reads CASSQDYGTSSPGAETQYF. As DNA, the CDR3 is TGTGCCAGCAGCCAAGACTATGGGACTAGCTCTCCTGGGGCAGAGACCCAGTACTTC.

This clone was observed a few times. This chain connects TRBV27 to TRBJ1-6, with a tentative D call TRBD1 (5 bases). The CDR3 length is 17 residues. Trimming shortened V by 6 bases and J by 7 bases, and 22 bases separated the two germline ends. CDR1 is MNHEY, CDR2 SMNVEV, per germline (reference sequence). The CDR3 loop is CASSPTVGLGGNSPLHF. In DNA, the CDR3 is TGTGCCAGCAGCCCCACCGTGGGGCTGGGTGGGAATTCACCCCTCCACTTT.

CDR3 loop: CASSYSGSGNTEAFF. DNA of the CDR3: TGTGCCAGCAGTTACTCGGGGAGTGGGAACACTGAAGCTTTCTTT. This chain links TRBV6-6 with TRBJ1-1; no definite D call. CDR1 and CDR2 (germline): MNHNY, SVGAGI (reference sequence). V was trimmed by 0 bases and J by 1 base, leaving 9 bases between them. The CDR3 runs to 15 residues.

The rearrangement uses TRBV29-1 and TRBJ1-1; D remains unclear. This CDR3 comprises 12 residues. Germline CDR1 SQVTM, CDR2 ANQGSEA. The V gene lost 7 bases and the J gene lost 3 bases, with 12 bases spanning the gap. The CDR3 coding sequence is TGCAGCGGCACTGAAACGGACACTGAAGCTTTCTTT. Protein product: CSGTETDTEAFF.

The chain joins TRBV10-3 to TRBJ2-1; 8 nucleotides align to TRBD2. Germline CDR1 reads ENHRY; CDR2 reads SYGVKD. With 6 bases clipped from V and 0 bases from J, the junction kept 4 bases outside the gene matches. The CDR3 length is 15 residues. In nucleotides, the CDR3 is TGTGCCATCAGCCGCGGGAGGAGCTCCTACAATGAGCAGTTCTTC. Translating it yields CAISRGRSSYNEQFF.

V is TRBV4-1 and J is TRBJ1-3; D possibly corresponds to TRBD1 (5 bases). In germline, CDR1 is MGHRA, CDR2 YSYEKL. V was shortened by 2 bases and J by 0 bases, with 14 bases between the two germline ends. This CDR3 has 17 residues. The CDR3 DNA reads as TGCGCCAGCAGCCAATCCTTTCCCGGGGGCTCTGGAAACACCATATATTTT. Its protein product is CASSQSFPGGSGNTIYF.

The chain employs TRBV29-1 and TRBJ1-1; D is unclear. This CDR3 region has 13 residues. CDR1 is SQVTM and CDR2 is ANQGSEA in the germline V gene. The V and J ends lost 3 bases and 10 bases respectively, with 18 bases between them. The DNA of the CDR3 is TGCAGCGTTGAGAAGAGTGGTACCCATGGAGCTTTCTTT. Protein sequence: CSVEKSGTHGAFF.